This T cell receptor (beta chain) was profiled in a study of T cell responses to AZD1222 COVID-19 vaccine (dated by TCRdb to the early 2020s). In terms of the full investigation: AZD1222 recipients whose second dose came at about 4 weeks and those whose second dose came at about 12 weeks were combined into one group, since spike-specific TCR depth and breadth did not differ between the two schedules. A total of 233 trial participants underwent TCR sequencing, of whom roughly 210 had received two doses of AZD1222 and around 26 had received two doses of the MenACWY control vaccine. Trial participants were enrolled by age into 18-55, 56-69 and 70-plus year subgroups, with around 140, 26 and 57 TCR-sequenced participants respectively.

Comment on this clone: There is no known antigen for this receptor. No much larger clone exists at a distance of one base, and base qualities are not known.

What the time point label conveys for this sample: baseline before first vaccination. The vaccinee samples were drawn from two UK trials, COV001 and COV002, one of which was a single-blind randomized controlled phase 2/3 trial testing AZD1222 (ChAdOx1 nCoV-19) in healthy adults. Trial participant PBMC samples were collected at day 0 and day 28 after the second dose for TCRbeta chain sequencing. The CDR3 regions of human TCRbeta chains were subjected to immunosequencing. In the paper's pipeline: TCRs in the repertoires were compared against a reference library of SARS-CoV-2-specific TCRs that had been generated with the MIRA antigen-specificity platform. Breadth meant the fraction of unique TCRs that were SARS-CoV-2-associated, whereas depth meant the fraction of total T cells that were SARS-CoV-2-associated. Using the MIRA data, each spike-specific TCR was mapped to the spike region that the TCR reacts to and placed in a CD4 or CD8 class. Log10-transformed breadth and depth values were compared by one-way ANOVA with Sidak's multiple comparisons tests. The source is immuneACCESS, and TCRdb retained only in-frame sequences with V and J called. Part of the clones is not carried over; for the studies checked, unresolved V genes explain less than half of this, and the remainder is unexplained. Clone size and V and J calls were adopted from that table, with D and trimming inferred from the DNA. The sample data list roughly 170,000 clones, and approximately 93% of these were observed just once. The top ten clonotypes cover 0.7% to 0.9% of the sample.

What the study reported, not specific to this receptor: Because no samples from the day 14 peak response were available, repertoires could be characterized only after the peak T cell response. The 56-69-year group was small, and its depth increase did not reach significance, likely because of low power. Only 5 to 7 AZD1222 recipients were SARS-CoV-2 seropositive at baseline, limiting conclusions about previously exposed vaccinees. Reportedly, close to half of the unique spike-specific TCRs recognized epitopes lying outside the regions that are mutated in the B.1.351 and B.1.1.7 variants. A significant rise in spike-specific TCR breadth and depth was observed after two AZD1222 doses relative to day 0 and relative to MenACWY recipients. Most participants were white British and females outnumbered males, and the authors suggested that clonal diversity may have been underestimated. The vaccine-associated CD4 TCRs covered the entire spike protein, and the dominant responses fell in regions 160-218 and 743-854.

Sequences SGDLS (CDR1) and YYNGEE (CDR2) are obtained from the germline V gene. Germline trimming amounts to 4 bases on V and 2 bases on J, with 8 as the count of junction bases outside the gene matches. The CDR3, from cysteine to phenylalanine, totals 15 residues. Only the CDR3 portion is preserved as DNA: 45 bases, with reading frame beginning at the first base. This TCR derives from an adult in good health. The chain is made from TRBV9 and TRBJ1-2, with 7 bases in between that match TRBD1. The material sequenced was peripheral blood, taken on day 0 of AZD1222 vaccination. The DNA sequence is TGTGCCAGCAGCCCTCGGGACAGCCTAAACTATGGCTACACCTTC. Its coded protein is CASSPRDSLNYGYTF.